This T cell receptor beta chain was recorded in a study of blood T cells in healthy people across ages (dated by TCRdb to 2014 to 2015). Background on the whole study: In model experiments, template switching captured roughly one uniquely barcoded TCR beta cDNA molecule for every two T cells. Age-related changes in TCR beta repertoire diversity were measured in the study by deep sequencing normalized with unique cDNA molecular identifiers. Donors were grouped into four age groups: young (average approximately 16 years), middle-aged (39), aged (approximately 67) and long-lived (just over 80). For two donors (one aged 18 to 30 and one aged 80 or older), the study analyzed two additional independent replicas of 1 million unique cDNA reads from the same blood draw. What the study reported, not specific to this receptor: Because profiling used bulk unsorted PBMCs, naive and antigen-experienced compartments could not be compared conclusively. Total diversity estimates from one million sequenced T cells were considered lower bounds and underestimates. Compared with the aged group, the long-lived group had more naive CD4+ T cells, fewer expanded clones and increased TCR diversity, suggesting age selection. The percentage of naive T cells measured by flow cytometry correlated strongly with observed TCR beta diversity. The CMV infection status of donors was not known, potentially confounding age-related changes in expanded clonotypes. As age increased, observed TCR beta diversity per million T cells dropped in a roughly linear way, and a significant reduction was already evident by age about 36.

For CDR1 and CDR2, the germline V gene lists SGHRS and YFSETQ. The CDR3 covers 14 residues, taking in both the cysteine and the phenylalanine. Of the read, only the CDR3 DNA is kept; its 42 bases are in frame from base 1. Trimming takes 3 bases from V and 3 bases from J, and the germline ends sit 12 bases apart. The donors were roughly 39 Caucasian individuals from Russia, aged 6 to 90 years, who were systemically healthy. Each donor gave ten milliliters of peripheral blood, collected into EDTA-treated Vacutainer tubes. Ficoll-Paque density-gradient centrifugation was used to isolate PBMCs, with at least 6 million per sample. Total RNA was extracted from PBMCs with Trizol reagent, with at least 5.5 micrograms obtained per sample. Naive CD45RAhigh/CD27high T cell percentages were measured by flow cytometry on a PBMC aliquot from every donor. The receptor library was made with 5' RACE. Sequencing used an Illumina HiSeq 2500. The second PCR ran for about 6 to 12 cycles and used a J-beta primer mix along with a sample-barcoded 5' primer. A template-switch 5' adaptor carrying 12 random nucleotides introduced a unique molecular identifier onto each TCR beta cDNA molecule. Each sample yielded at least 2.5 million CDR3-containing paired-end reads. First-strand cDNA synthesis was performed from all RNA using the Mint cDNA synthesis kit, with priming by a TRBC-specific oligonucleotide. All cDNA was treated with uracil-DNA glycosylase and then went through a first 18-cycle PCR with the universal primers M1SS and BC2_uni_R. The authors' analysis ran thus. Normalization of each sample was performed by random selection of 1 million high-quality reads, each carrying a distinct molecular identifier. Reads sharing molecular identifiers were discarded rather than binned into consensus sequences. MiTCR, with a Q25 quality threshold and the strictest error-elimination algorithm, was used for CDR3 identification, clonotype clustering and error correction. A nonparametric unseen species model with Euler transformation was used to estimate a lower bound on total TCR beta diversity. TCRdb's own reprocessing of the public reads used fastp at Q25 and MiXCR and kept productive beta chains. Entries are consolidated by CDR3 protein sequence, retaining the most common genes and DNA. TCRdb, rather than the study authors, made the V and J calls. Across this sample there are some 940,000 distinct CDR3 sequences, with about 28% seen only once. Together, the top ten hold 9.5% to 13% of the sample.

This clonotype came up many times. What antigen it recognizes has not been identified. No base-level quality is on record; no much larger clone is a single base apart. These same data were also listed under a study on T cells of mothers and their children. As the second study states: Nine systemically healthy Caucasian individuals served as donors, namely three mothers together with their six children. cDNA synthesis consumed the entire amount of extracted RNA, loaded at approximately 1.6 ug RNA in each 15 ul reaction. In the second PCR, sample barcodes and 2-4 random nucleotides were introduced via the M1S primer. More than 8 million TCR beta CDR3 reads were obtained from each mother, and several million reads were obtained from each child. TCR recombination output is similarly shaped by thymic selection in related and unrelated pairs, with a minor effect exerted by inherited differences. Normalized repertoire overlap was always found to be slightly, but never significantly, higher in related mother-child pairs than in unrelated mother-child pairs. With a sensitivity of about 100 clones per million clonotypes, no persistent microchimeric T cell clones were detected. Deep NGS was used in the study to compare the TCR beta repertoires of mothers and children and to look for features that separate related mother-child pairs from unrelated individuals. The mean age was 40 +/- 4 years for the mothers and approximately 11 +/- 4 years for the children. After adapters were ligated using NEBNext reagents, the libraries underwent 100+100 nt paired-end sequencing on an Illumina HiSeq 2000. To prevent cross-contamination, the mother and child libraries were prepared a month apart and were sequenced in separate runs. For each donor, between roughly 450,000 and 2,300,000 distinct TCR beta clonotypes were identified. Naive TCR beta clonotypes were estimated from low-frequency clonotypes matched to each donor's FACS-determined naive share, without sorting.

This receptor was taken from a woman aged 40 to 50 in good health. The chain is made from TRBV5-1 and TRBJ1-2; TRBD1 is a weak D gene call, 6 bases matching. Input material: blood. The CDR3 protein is CASSWGRGDYGYTF. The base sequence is TGCGCCAGCAGCTGGGGCAGGGGAGACTATGGCTACACCTTC. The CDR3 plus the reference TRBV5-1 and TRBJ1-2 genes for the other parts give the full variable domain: KAGVTQTPRYLIKTRGQQVTLSCSPISGHRSVSWYQQTPGQGLQFLFEYFSETQRNKGNFPGRFSGRQFSNSRSEMNVSTLELGDSALYLCASSWGRGDYGYTFGSGTRLTVV.